This T cell receptor (beta chain) was found in a study of T cell responses to AZD1222 COVID-19 vaccine. Germline V gene data show CDR1 as ENHRY and CDR2 as SYGVKD. This CDR3 spans 13 amino acids. With 4 bases removed from V and 4 bases from J, the gap between germline ends came to 5 bases. The data were produced by immunoSEQ multiplex PCR, yet TCRdb's version contains in-frame clones alone and is incomplete. The sample holds about 120,000 clones, 89% seen once. The chain uses TRBV10-3 and TRBJ2-6, with D hard to call. The sample was peripheral blood, taken on day 0 of AZD1222 vaccination. The sequence was collected from an adult in good health. The CDR3 spells CAISGPGANVLTF. The CDR3 nucleotides read TGTGCCATCAGTGGTCCAGGGGCCAACGTCCTGACTTTC.